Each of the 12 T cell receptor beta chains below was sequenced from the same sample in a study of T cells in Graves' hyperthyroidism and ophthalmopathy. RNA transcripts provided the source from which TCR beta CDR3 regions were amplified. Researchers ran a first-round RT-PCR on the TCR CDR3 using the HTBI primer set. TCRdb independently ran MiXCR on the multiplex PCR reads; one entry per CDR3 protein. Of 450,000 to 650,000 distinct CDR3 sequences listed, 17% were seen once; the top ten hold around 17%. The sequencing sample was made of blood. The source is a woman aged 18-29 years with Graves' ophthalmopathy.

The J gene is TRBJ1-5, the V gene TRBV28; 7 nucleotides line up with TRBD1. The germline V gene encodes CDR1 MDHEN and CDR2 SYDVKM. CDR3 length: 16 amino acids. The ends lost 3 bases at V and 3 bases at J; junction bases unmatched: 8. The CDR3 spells CASSLGTEGYNQPQHF. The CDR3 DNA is TGTGCCAGCAGTTTGGGGACAGAAGGCTACAATCAGCCCCAGCATTTT.

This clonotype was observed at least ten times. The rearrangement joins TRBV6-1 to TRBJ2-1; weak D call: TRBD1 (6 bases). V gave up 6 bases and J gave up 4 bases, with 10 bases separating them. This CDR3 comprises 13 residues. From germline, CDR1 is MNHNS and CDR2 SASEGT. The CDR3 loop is CASSRDTYNEQFF. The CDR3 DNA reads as TGTGCCAGCAGCCGGGACACTTACAATGAGCAGTTCTTC.

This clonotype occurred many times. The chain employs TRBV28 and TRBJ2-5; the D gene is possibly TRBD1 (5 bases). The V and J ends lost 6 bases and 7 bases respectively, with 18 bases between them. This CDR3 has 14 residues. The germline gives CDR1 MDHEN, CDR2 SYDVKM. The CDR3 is CASSQWGSMGTQYF. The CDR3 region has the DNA TGTGCCAGCAGCCAATGGGGCTCAATGGGGACCCAGTACTTC.

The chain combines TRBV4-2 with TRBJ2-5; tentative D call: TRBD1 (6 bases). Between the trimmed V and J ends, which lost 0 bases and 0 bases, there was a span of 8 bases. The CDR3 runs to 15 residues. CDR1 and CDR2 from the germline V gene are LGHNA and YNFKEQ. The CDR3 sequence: CASSQDGQNQETQYF. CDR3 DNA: TGTGCCAGCAGCCAAGATGGACAGAACCAAGAGACCCAGTACTTC.

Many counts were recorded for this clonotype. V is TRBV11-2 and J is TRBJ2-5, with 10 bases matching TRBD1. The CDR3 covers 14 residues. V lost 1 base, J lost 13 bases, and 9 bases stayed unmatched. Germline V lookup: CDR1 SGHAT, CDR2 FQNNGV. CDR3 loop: CASSLAPRTGGSYF. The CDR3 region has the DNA TGTGCCAGCAGCTTAGCCCCCAGGACAGGGGGATCGTACTTC.

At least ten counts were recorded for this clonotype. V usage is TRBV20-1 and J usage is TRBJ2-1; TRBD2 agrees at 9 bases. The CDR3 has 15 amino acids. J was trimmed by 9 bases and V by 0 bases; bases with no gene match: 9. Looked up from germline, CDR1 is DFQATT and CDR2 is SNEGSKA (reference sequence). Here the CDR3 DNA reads TGCAGTGCTAGAGATCTTGGACTAGCGAGTGGTGAGCAGTTCTTC. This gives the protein CSARDLGLASGEQFF.

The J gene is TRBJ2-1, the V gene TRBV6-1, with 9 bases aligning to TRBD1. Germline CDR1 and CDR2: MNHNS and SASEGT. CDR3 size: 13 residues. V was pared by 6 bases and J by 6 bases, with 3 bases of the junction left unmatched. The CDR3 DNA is TGTGCCAGCAGAACAGGGGGCCCCAATGAGCAGTTCTTC. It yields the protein CASRTGGPNEQFF.

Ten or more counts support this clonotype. CDR3 bases: TGTGCCAGCACCAGGACAGGTTATAGCACCGGGGAGCTGTTTTTT. It codes for CASTRTGYSTGELFF. The rearrangement links TRBV6-1 to TRBJ2-2; 7 bases line up with TRBD1. The V gene's germline CDR1 is MNHNS and CDR2 SASEGT. The CDR3 length is 15 residues. V shed 7 bases and J 4 bases; nucleotides not matched to a gene: 9.

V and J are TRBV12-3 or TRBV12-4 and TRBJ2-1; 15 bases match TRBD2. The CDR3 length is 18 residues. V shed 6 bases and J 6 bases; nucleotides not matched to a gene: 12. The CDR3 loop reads CASRRWTSGGAHGNEQFF. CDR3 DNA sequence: TGTGCCAGCAGACGGTGGACTAGCGGGGGGGCCCATGGCAATGAGCAGTTCTTC.

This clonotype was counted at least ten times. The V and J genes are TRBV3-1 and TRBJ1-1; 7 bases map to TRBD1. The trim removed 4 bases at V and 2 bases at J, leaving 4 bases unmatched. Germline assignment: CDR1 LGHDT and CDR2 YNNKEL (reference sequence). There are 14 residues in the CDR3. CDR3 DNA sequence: TGTGCCAGCAGCCGGACAGGAGCTAACACTGAAGCTTTCTTT. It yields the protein CASSRTGANTEAFF.

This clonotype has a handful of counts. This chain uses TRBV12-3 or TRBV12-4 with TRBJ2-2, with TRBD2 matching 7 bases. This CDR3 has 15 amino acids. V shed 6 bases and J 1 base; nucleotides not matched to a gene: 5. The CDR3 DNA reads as TGTGCCAGCAGCCACGGGGGGATGAACACCGGGGAGCTGTTTTTT. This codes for CASSHGGMNTGELFF.

The CDR3 DNA reads TGTGCCAGCAGCCAAGATAGGGACAGGGTATATCAAGAGACCCAGTACTTC. This translates into CASSQDRDRVYQETQYF. The V call is TRBV5-4, the J call TRBJ2-5, with TRBD1 matching over 9 bases. CDR3 length: 17 amino acids. The V gene's germline CDR1 is SGHNT and CDR2 YYREEE (reference sequence). V was clipped by 4 bases and J by 2 bases; unmatched bases: 12.